The sequence of this T cell receptor (beta chain) was determined in a study of glioma-infiltrating T cells. The sample holds many counts of this clonotype. TCR alpha and beta CDR3 regions were amplified from RNA using iRepertoire nested multiplex PCR. For one-step reverse transcription and amplification, about 85-400 ng of tissue mRNA or PBMC total RNA was used. In TCRdb, the multiplex PCR reads were re-called with MiXCR into one record per CDR3 protein. This table has around 99,000 distinct CDR3 sequences, less than 30% appearing once. The CDR3 loop spans 16 amino acids. Germline loops: CDR1 DFQATT, CDR2 SNEGSKA (reference sequence). Unmatched junction bases numbered 6, after V lost 0 bases and J lost 4 bases.

V gene TRBV20-1 combines with J gene TRBJ2-7; 13 bases map to TRBD2. This receptor was taken from a human donor with low-grade glioma or glioblastoma, undergoing nonglioma brain surgery, or in good health (not recorded which). The sequencing sample was made of glioma tissue, nonneoplastic brain tissue, or PBMCs (not recorded which). The CDR3 bases are TGCAGTGCTAGAGATATCGGACTAGCGGGAGCATACGAGCAGTACTTC. Encoded protein: CSARDIGLAGAYEQYF.